Included here is one TCR beta chain sequence, with context. Its specificity is not known. The sample comes from a study of T cell responses to AZD1222 COVID-19 vaccine. The protocol was immunoSEQ multiplex PCR, while the TCRdb copy is restricted to in-frame clones and leaves out a portion. The profile covers more than 95,000 clones, with roughly nine tenths appearing a single time and 1.6% taken by the ten largest. The CDR3 is 15 amino acids. V dropped 2 bases and J dropped 6; count of bases not matched to a gene: 4. CDR1 is SGHTA and CDR2 is FQGNSA in the germline V gene. General observations from the study: At study baseline, merely six AZD1222 recipients were seropositive. Spike-specific TCR breadth and depth went up after people got two AZD1222 doses.

This receptor was taken from an adult who received the AZD1222 COVID-19 vaccine. The rearrangement joins TRBV7-2 to TRBJ2-1; TRBD1 aligns across 10 bases. Sequenced here: peripheral blood, sampled 28 days after the second AZD1222 dose. CDR3 sequence: CASSLFRDRGNEQFF. The CDR3 bases are TGTGCCAGCAGCTTATTCCGGGACAGGGGCAATGAGCAGTTCTTC.